This TCR beta chain emerged from a study of CD8 T cells in Susac syndrome. cDNA came from approximately 0.5 to 1 ug RNA primed by random hexamers. An immunoSEQ multiplex PCR generated amplified TCR beta CDR3 products spanning 54 Vbeta and 13 Jbeta. TCRdb re-called the immunoSEQ multiplex PCR reads with MiXCR, one entry per CDR3 protein. The sample lists roughly 150,000 distinct CDR3 sequences, just under 95% occurring once. While CD8+ and CD4+ T cells were isolated negatively, TEMRA cells were enriched by FACS. The source of this sequence is a human donor with multiple sclerosis. Source material: CD8+ T cells from PBMCs.

The CDR3 reads CASSAGRSYEQYF. CDR3 in DNA: TGTGCCAGTAGTGCAGGGAGGTCCTACGAGCAGTACTTC. This rearrangement joins TRBV19 to TRBJ2-7; D is possibly TRBD2 (6 bases). The V and J ends lost 5 bases and 1 base respectively, with 9 bases between them. The germline V gene has CDR1 LNHDA and CDR2 SQIVND (reference sequence). CDR3 size: 13 residues. Combining the CDR3 with reference TRBV19 and TRBJ2-7 gives the whole variable domain DGGITQSPKYLFRKEGQNVTLSCEQNLNHDAMYWYRQDPGQGLRLIYYSQIVNDFQKGDIAEGYSVSREKKESFPLTVTSAQKNPTAFYLCASSAGRSYEQYFGPGTRLTVT.